These 5 T cell receptor beta chains share one sample of origin, sequenced in a study of shared clonotypes between healthy human individuals. The assay was immunoSEQ multiplex PCR, and TCRdb's table has in-frame clones only and misses some. The repertoire holds a few hundred thousand clones, with less than 98% as singletons. Sequencing was done on a sample of naive CD4+ T cells sorted from blood. Noted subset: CD45RA+ positively selected. Every receptor here comes from a woman aged 25-40 years in good health.

This rearrangement joins TRBV5-1 to TRBJ2-7, with 7 nucleotides matching TRBD1. The V and J ends lost 0 bases and 7 bases, in that order; junction bases with no gene match: 4. Germline assignment: CDR1 SGHRS and CDR2 YFSETQ. This CDR3 is 13 amino acids long. For the CDR3, the DNA is TGCGCCAGCAGCTTGGGGACAGGCGGAGAGCAGTACTTC. It yields the protein CASSLGTGGEQYF.

The chain employs TRBV18 and TRBJ1-2; D is uncertain. The germline gives CDR1 KGHSH, CDR2 LQKENI. The germline V and J ends were trimmed by 3 bases and 3 bases, with 20 bases remaining between them. CDR3 length equals 17 residues. CDR3 nucleotides: TGTGCCAGCTCACCTCAGGAGGGCGGGGTTTTGTACTATGGCTACACCTTC. Amino acid sequence: CASSPQEGGVLYYGYTF.

The chain employs TRBV12-2 and TRBJ1-1. TRBV12-2 is tagged as a pseudogene. This CDR3 has 13 residues. The CDR3 is CASRLWGVTEAFF. In nucleotides, the CDR3 is TGTGCAAGTCGCTTATGGGGTGTAACTGAAGCTTTCTTT.

The chain carries TRBV28 and TRBJ2-3; 12 nucleotides match TRBD1. This CDR3 region has 16 residues. Germline V lookup: CDR1 MDHEN, CDR2 SYDVKM. The trim removed 6 bases at V and 2 bases at J, leaving 6 bases unmatched. CDR3 sequence: CASSRRDRGLTDTQYF. CDR3 bases: TGTGCCAGCAGCCGACGGGACAGGGGGCTCACAGATACGCAGTATTTT.

This sequence joins TRBV5-1 and TRBJ1-2, with 9 nucleotides matching TRBD1. J was trimmed by 4 bases and V by 2 bases; bases with no gene match: 9. The CDR3 length is 16 residues. Germline-derived CDR1 and CDR2 are SGHRS and YFSETQ. The CDR3 sequence: CASSFLQGARPYGYTF. Here the CDR3 DNA reads TGCGCCAGCAGCTTCCTACAGGGGGCGCGCCCCTATGGCTACACCTTC. Full variable domain (outside the CDR3, taken from reference TRBV5-1 and TRBJ1-2): KAGVTQTPRYLIKTRGQQVTLSCSPISGHRSVSWYQQTPGQGLQFLFEYFSETQRNKGNFPGRFSGRQFSNSRSEMNVSTLELGDSALYLCASSFLQGARPYGYTFGSGTRLTVV.